These 29 T cell receptor beta chains share one sample of origin, sequenced in a study of blood T cell repertoires in COVID-19. The method was immunoSEQ multiplex PCR; TCRdb's version includes in-frame clones alone and lacks a portion of them. The table lists 95,000 to 110,000 clones, roughly four fifths of them singletons, with about 5% in the top ten. Sequencing was carried out using peripheral blood. Receptor source: a man aged 55 to 69 with acute or convalescent COVID-19.

This clone came up a few times. The rearrangement links TRBV7-2 to TRBJ2-7, with 11 bases aligning to TRBD1. CDR1 and CDR2 from the germline V gene are SGHTA and FQGNSA. Trimming at V came to 5 bases and at J to 6 bases, leaving 9 bases not matched to a gene. The CDR3 extends over 15 amino acids. CDR3 nucleotide sequence: TGTGCCAGCAGCCAACCCCGGGACAGGGGGGGCGAGCAGTACTTC. Residues: CASSQPRDRGGEQYF.

Only one count was recorded for this clone. The V and J genes are TRBV7-2 and TRBJ2-7, with 8 bases identical to TRBD1. J gave up 7 bases and V 5 bases, and 10 bases lay outside the gene matches. Germline V gene data show CDR1 as SGHTA and CDR2 as FQGNSA. The CDR3 has 14 amino acids. The DNA of the CDR3 is TGTGCCAGCAGCCTAAGACAGGGGCTTAGGGAGCAGTACTTC. Translated: CASSLRQGLREQYF.

Remarks on this clone: This sample includes further DNA sequences coding for the same CDR3. This CDR3 reads CASSPSHNEQFF. The CDR3 DNA sequence: TGTGCCAGCAGCCCGTCCCACAATGAGCAGTTCTTC. This rearrangement joins TRBV14 to TRBJ2-1; D not resolved. The CDR3 sequence is 12 residues long. The germline gives CDR1 SGHDN, CDR2 FVKESK. V lost 4 bases and J 5 bases, leaving 6 bases between the germline ends.

The chain couples TRBV5-4 to TRBJ2-5; the D is unclear. CDR1 and CDR2 (germline): SGHNT, YYREEE (reference sequence). This CDR3 is 17 amino acids long. The V end lost 0 bases, the J end lost 0 bases, and 15 bases lay between the germline ends. The CDR3 sequence is CASSLAPGAQYQETQYF. The CDR3 nucleotides read TGTGCCAGCAGCTTGGCCCCAGGCGCTCAGTACCAAGAGACCCAGTACTTC.

This chain joins TRBV23-1 and TRBJ1-5; possible D gene TRBD1, 6 bases. TRBV23-1 is noted as an ORF with a role that remains uncertain. V lost 6 bases and J lost 6, with 18 bases in between. The CDR3 runs to 15 residues. CDR3 sequence reads: CASRPWKEGGQPQHF. The CDR3, as DNA: TGCGCCAGCAGGCCCTGGAAAGAAGGGGGTCAGCCCCAGCATTTT.

The gene calls are TRBV6-1 and TRBJ2-3; 8 bases agree with TRBD2. Trimming took 7 bases from V and 3 from J; bases not matched to a gene: 3. CDR1 and CDR2 from the germline V gene are MNHNS and SASEGT. The CDR3 sequence is 13 residues long. Here the CDR3 reads CASKAGGTDTQYF. The CDR3 coding sequence is TGTGCCAGCAAGGCGGGAGGAACAGATACGCAGTATTTT.

V gene TRBV14 combines with J gene TRBJ1-6, with TRBD1 identical over 8 bases. There are 16 residues in the CDR3. From germline, CDR1 is SGHDN and CDR2 FVKESK. V shed 4 bases, J shed 3 bases, and the junction held 5 bases outside the gene matches. The CDR3 nucleotides are TGTGCCAGCAGCCCCAGGGGGCTAGGCTATAATTCACCCCTCCACTTT. Its protein product is CASSPRGLGYNSPLHF.

J is TRBJ2-5 and V is TRBV28; TRBD1 aligns across 8 bases. Germline V gene sequence: CDR1 MDHEN, CDR2 SYDVKM. V shed 5 bases, J shed 4 bases, and the junction held 12 bases outside the gene matches. The CDR3 sequence is 16 residues long. The CDR3 nucleotides are TGTGCCAGCAGTCCAGGACAGGGCTGGAAAGGAGAGACCCAGTACTTC. As protein: CASSPGQGWKGETQYF.

This clone was observed a handful of times. This chain links TRBV11-2 with TRBJ1-2; 9 nucleotides align to TRBD1. The germline gives CDR1 SGHAT, CDR2 FQNNGV. V lost 4 bases to trimming and J lost 4 bases; unmatched junction nucleotides: 7. The CDR3 is made up of 15 amino acids. As DNA, the CDR3 is TGTGCCAGCAGCTCACTTAGGACAGGGGTCTATGGCTACACCTTC. This gives the protein CASSSLRTGVYGYTF.

In this sample, this clone turned up once. The chain uses TRBV6-4 and TRBJ2-1, with a tentative D call TRBD1 (6 bases). CDR1 MRHNA and CDR2 SNTAGT come from the germline V gene. Trimming left V 4 bases short and J 0 bases short, with 13 bases between. This CDR3 has 16 residues. The DNA for the CDR3 is TGTGCCAGCAGTGGGGGACACCTGGGCTCCTACAATGAGCAGTTCTTC. As protein: CASSGGHLGSYNEQFF.

CDR3 loop: CASGSGRVSNEQFF. The CDR3 bases are TGTGCCAGCGGTAGCGGGAGGGTTAGTAATGAGCAGTTCTTC. The chain recombines TRBV28 with TRBJ2-1; 11 nucleotides align to TRBD2. Germline CDR1 is MDHEN and CDR2 is SYDVKM. Germline trimming cut 8 bases from V and 7 bases from J; bases unmatched to any gene: 7. This CDR3 contains 14 residues.

There are a few counts of this clone. This chain uses TRBV19 with TRBJ1-5, with TRBD1 as a possible D gene (5 bases). CDR1 and CDR2 from the germline V gene are LNHDA and SQIVND (reference sequence). The CDR3 runs to 13 residues. Trimming stripped 3 bases from V and 7 bases from J, with 10 bases between. The CDR3 nucleotides read TGTGCCAGTAGTATCTCGGGGGGACAGCCCCAGCATTTT. It codes for CASSISGGQPQHF.

CDR3 loop: CATSGGGGNYNEQFF. The CDR3 DNA follows: TGTGCCACCAGTGGTGGGGGAGGAAACTACAATGAGCAGTTCTTC. This chain uses TRBV24-1 with TRBJ2-1; a possible D gene is TRBD2 (6 bases). V dropped 5 bases and J dropped 3 bases, with 13 bases sitting between them. Germline loops: CDR1 KGHDR, CDR2 SFDVKD. The CDR3 consists of 15 residues.

This chain joins TRBV25-1 and TRBJ2-1, with TRBD1 matching 7 bases. V shed 2 bases and J 7 bases; nucleotides not matched to a gene: 8. The germline V gene has CDR1 MGHDK and CDR2 SYGVNS. The CDR3 has 15 residues. The CDR3 loop reads CASSEARGRRNEQFF. The CDR3 bases are TGTGCCAGCAGTGAAGCTAGGGGGCGCCGAAATGAGCAGTTCTTC.

The gene calls are TRBV28 and TRBJ1-3; 7 positions agree with TRBD1. This CDR3 region has 14 residues. Germline V lookup: CDR1 MDHEN, CDR2 SYDVKM. The V segment lost 2 bases and the J segment 7 bases; nucleotides outside the gene matches: 5. The CDR3 DNA is TGTGCCAGCAGTTTAGCAGGGGGTGGGAACACCATATATTTT. It translates to CASSLAGGGNTIYF.

This clone has just one count. The chain has TRBV6-2 or TRBV6-3 and TRBJ2-3; possible D gene TRBD2, 5 bases. V was clipped by 6 bases and J by 1 base, with 11 bases between them. Germline CDR1 reads MNHEY; CDR2 reads SVGEGT. CDR3 length: 14 amino acids. Written as DNA, the CDR3 is TGTGCCAGCAGCCTACGGACTCGCACAGATACGCAGTATTTT. It is translated as CASSLRTRTDTQYF.

The chain has TRBV7-2 and TRBJ1-1; 8 bases map to TRBD1. V dropped 4 bases and J dropped 4; count of bases not matched to a gene: 5. The germline V gene encodes CDR1 SGHTA and CDR2 FQGNSA. The CDR3 spans 14 residues. The DNA for the CDR3 is TGTGCCAGCAGCTCAGACAGGGGACGCACTGAAGCTTTCTTT. Protein product: CASSSDRGRTEAFF. Using reference TRBV7-2 and TRBJ1-1 for the parts outside the CDR3, the full variable domain is GAGVSQSPSNKVTEKGKDVELRCDPISGHTALYWYRQSLGQGLEFLIYFQGNSAPDKSGLPSDRFSAERTGGSVSTLTIQRTQQEDSAVYLCASSSDRGRTEAFFGQGTRLTVV.

The chain uses TRBV7-8 and TRBJ1-2; 7 nucleotides match TRBD1. J was trimmed by 6 bases and V by 3 bases; bases with no gene match: 13. Germline-derived CDR1 and CDR2 are SGHVS and FQNEAQ. The CDR3 covers 16 residues. The CDR3 region is CASSLTPWTGRNGYTF. CDR3 nucleotides: TGTGCCAGCAGCTTGACCCCGTGGACAGGCCGAAATGGCTACACCTTC.

The V call is TRBV2, the J call TRBJ1-3, with no clear D. The CDR3 is 13 amino acids. Trimming pared 6 bases from V and 0 bases from J, leaving 6 bases between. Germline-derived CDR1 and CDR2 are SNHLY and FYNNEI. The CDR3 loop reads CASRHLSGNTIYF. The DNA of the CDR3 is TGTGCCAGCAGACACCTCTCTGGAAACACCATATATTTT.

The CDR3 nucleotides read TGTGCCAGCAGCTTGGCGGGACAGGGGGTATGGCCCCAGCATTTT. It yields the protein CASSLAGQGVWPQHF. The rearrangement uses TRBV5-6 and TRBJ1-5; 11 nucleotides align to TRBD1. The junction had 5 bases not matched to a gene; V was cut back by 0 bases and J by 9 bases. The CDR3 totals 15 residues. In germline, CDR1 is SGHDT, CDR2 YYEEEE. The entire variable domain, with the rest obtained from reference TRBV5-6 and TRBJ1-5, is as follows: DAGVTQSPTHLIKTRGQQVTLRCSPKSGHDTVSWYQQALGQGPQFIFQYYEEEERQRGNFPDRFSGHQFPNYSSELNVNALLLGDSALYLCASSLAGQGVWPQHFGDGTRLSIL.

This rearrangement joins TRBV11-3 to TRBJ2-3; a possible D gene is TRBD1 (5 bases). The CDR3 is 16 residues long. The germline gives CDR1 SGHNT, CDR2 YENEEA. Between the trimmed V and J ends, which lost 5 bases and 1 base, there was a span of 16 bases. CDR3 nucleotide sequence: TGTGCCAGCAGCCCCAGGACAATTTCGGGCACAGATACGCAGTATTTT. It translates to CASSPRTISGTDTQYF.

The genes are TRBV29-1 and TRBJ2-5; possible D gene TRBD2, 8 bases. In germline, CDR1 is SQVTM, CDR2 ANQGSEA. With 3 bases removed from V and 4 bases from J, the gap between germline ends came to 18 bases. There are 15 residues in the CDR3. This CDR3 reads CSVDGHRGLGETQYF. The CDR3 DNA reads as TGCAGCGTTGACGGACACAGGGGACTAGGAGAGACCCAGTACTTC.

The rearrangement uses TRBV12-3 or TRBV12-4 and TRBJ1-6; D gene ambiguous. Trimming shortened V by 5 bases and J by 14 bases, and 13 bases separated the two germline ends. The CDR3 has 12 residues. This CDR3 is CASSPGTRALHF. The CDR3 nucleotides read TGTGCCAGCAGTCCCGGAACTAGGGCCCTCCACTTT.

This clone came up once. This chain uses TRBV7-3 with TRBJ1-2; 8 bases line up with TRBD1. The CDR3 runs to 16 residues. Unmatched junction bases numbered 16, after V lost 5 bases and J lost 8 bases. CDR1 and CDR2 from the germline V gene are SGHTA and FQGTGA. The CDR3 spells CASSPLPGQALLGYTF. The DNA of the CDR3 is TGTGCCAGCAGCCCCCTACCGGGACAGGCCCTCTTAGGCTACACCTTC.

The rearrangement uses TRBV4-2 and TRBJ1-4, with D perhaps matching TRBD1 (6 bases). Germline V lookup: CDR1 LGHNA, CDR2 YNFKEQ. Trimming shortened V by 1 base and J by 3 bases, and 15 bases separated the two germline ends. The CDR3 is 17 residues long. CDR3 loop: CASSQGGGPGSNEKLFF. Written as DNA, the CDR3 is TGTGCCAGCAGCCAAGGGGGGGGGCCGGGGTCTAATGAAAAACTGTTTTTT.

V usage is TRBV18 and J usage is TRBJ2-5, with D maybe TRBD2 (6 bases). V gave up 4 bases and J gave up 1 base, with 13 bases separating them. CDR3 length: 15 residues. Looked up from germline, CDR1 is KGHSH and CDR2 is LQKENI. The CDR3 here is CASSQRGLSQETQYF. The CDR3 bases are TGTGCCAGCTCACAAAGGGGACTCTCCCAAGAGACCCAGTACTTC.

The table lists this clone with a few counts. This chain joins TRBV5-6 and TRBJ2-5; the D is unclear. There are 13 residues in the CDR3. With 0 bases removed from V and 3 bases from J, the gap between germline ends came to 6 bases. CDR1 SGHDT and CDR2 YYEEEE come from the germline V gene. CDR3 sequence: CASSLVAEETQYF. DNA of the CDR3: TGTGCCAGCAGCTTGGTGGCTGAAGAGACCCAGTACTTC.

The CDR3 DNA follows: TGCGCCAGCAGCTCCCGGGACTGGCAAGATTCACCCCTCCACTTT. It is translated as CASSSRDWQDSPLHF. The chain uses TRBV5-1 and TRBJ1-6, with TRBD1 as a possible D gene (5 bases). CDR1 is SGHRS, CDR2 YFSETQ, per germline. CDR3 size: 15 residues. V lost 3 bases and J lost 8, with 15 bases in between.

This clone was counted a single time. The V call is TRBV28, the J call TRBJ2-3, with a tentative D call TRBD2 (6 bases). This CDR3 comprises 12 residues. Germline V gene data show CDR1 as MDHEN and CDR2 as SYDVKM. The ends were cut back, 5 bases at V and 3 bases at J, with 6 bases in the middle. CDR3 sequence reads: CASSGRTDTQYF. CDR3 nucleotides: TGTGCCAGCAGTGGGAGGACAGATACGCAGTATTTT.